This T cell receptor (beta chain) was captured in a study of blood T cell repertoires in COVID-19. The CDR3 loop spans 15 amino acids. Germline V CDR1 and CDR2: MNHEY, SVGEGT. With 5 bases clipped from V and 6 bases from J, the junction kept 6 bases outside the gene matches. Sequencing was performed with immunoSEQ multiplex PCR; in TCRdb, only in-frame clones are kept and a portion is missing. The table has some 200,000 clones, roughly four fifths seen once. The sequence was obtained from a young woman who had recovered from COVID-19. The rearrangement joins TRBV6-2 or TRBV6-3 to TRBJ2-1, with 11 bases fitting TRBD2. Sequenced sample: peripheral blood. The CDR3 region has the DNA TGTGCCAGCAGTACGGGACTAGCGGAGGCCAATGAGCAGTTCTTC. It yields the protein CASSTGLAEANEQFF.